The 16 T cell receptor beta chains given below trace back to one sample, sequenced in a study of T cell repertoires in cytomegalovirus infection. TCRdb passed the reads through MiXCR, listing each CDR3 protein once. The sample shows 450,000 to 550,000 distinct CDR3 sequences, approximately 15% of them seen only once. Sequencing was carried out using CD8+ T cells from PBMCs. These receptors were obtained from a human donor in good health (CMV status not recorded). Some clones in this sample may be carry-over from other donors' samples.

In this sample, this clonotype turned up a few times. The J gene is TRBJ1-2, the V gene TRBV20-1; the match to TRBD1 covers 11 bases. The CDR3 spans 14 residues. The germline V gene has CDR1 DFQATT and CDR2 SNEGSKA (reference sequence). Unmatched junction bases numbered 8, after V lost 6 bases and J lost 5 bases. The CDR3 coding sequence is TGCAGTGCAACCCGGGACAGGGGGAATTATGGCTACACCTTC. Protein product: CSATRDRGNYGYTF.

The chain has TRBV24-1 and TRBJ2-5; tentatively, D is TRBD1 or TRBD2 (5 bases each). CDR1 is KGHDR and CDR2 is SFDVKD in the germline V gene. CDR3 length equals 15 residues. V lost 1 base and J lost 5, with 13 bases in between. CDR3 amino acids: CATSDLKLGPETQYF. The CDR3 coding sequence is TGTGCCACCAGTGATTTAAAACTGGGACCGGAGACCCAGTACTTC.

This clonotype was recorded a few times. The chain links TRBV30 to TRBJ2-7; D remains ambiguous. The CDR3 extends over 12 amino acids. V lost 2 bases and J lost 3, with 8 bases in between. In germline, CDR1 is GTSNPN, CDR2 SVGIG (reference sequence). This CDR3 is CAWSPAIYEQYF. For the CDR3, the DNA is TGTGCCTGGAGTCCAGCGATCTACGAGCAGTACTTC.

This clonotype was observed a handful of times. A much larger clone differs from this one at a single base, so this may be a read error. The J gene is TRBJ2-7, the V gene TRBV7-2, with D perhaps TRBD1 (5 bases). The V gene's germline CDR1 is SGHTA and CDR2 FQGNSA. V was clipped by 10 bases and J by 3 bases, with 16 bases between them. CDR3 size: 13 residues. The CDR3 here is CATKGVQFYEQYF. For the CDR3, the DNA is TGTGCCACCAAAGGGGTTCAATTCTACGAGCAGTACTTC.

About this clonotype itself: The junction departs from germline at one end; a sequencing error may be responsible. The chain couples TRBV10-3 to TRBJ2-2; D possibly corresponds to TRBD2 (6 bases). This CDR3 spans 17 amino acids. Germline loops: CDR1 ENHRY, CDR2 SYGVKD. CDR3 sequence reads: CAISESAGNANTGVLFF. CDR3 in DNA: TGTGCCATCAGTGAGTCGGCGGGGAACGCGAACACCGGGGTGCTGTTTTTT.

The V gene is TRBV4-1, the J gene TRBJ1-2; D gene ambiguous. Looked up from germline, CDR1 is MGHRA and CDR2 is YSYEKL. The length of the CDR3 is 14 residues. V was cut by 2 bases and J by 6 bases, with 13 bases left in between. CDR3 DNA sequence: TGCGCCAGCAGCCAAAATGGCCAGATCCATGGCTACACCTTC. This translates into CASSQNGQIHGYTF.

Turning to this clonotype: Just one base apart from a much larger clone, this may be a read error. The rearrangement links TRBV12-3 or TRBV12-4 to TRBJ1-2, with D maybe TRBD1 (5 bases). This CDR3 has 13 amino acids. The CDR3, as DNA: TGTGTCAGCAGTTTCCGGGGGGACTATGGCTACACCTTC. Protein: CVSSFRGDYGYTF.

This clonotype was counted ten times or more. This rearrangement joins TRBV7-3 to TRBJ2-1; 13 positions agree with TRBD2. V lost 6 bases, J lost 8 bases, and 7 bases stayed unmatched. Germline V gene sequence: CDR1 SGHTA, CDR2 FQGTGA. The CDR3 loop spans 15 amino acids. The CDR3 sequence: CASRFGLAGVDEQFF. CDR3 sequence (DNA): TGTGCCAGCAGGTTCGGACTAGCGGGAGTAGATGAGCAGTTCTTC.

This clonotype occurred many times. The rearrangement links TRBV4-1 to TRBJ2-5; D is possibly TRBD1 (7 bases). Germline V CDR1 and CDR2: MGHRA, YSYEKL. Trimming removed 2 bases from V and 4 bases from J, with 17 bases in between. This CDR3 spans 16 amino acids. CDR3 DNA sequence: TGCGCCAGCAGCCAATACGGACAGGTCGGGGGAGAGACCCAGTACTTC. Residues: CASSQYGQVGGETQYF.

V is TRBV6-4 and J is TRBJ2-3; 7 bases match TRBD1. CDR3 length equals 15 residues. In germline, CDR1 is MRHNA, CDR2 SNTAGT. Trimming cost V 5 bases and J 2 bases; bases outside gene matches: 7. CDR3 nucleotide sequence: TGTGCCAGCAGTACCCGGACAGGCCACACAGATACGCAGTATTTT. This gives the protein CASSTRTGHTDTQYF.

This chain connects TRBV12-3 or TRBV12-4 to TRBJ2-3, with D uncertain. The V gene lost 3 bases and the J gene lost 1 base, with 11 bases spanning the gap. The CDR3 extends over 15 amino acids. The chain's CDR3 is CASSFWPLGTDTQYF. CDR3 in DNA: TGTGCCAGCAGTTTTTGGCCCCTGGGCACAGATACGCAGTATTTT.

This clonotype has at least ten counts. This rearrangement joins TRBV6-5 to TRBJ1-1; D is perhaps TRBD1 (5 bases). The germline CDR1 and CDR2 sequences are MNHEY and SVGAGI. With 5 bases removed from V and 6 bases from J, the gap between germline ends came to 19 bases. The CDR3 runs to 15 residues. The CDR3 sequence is CASSPRTSRGPEAFF. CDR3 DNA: TGTGCCAGCAGTCCACGGACCTCCCGGGGACCTGAAGCTTTCTTT.

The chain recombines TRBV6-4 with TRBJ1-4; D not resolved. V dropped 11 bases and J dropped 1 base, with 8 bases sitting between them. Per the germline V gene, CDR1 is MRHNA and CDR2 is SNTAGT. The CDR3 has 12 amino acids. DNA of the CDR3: TGTGCCCGCGGTAGAACTAATGAAAAACTGTTTTTT. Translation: CARGRTNEKLFF.

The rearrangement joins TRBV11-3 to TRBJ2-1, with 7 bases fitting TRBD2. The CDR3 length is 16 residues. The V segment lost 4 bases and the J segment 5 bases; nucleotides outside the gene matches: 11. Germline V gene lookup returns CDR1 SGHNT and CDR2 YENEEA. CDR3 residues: CASSSSGTTYNNEQFF. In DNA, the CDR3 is TGTGCCAGCAGCTCCTCCGGGACTACCTATAACAATGAGCAGTTCTTC.

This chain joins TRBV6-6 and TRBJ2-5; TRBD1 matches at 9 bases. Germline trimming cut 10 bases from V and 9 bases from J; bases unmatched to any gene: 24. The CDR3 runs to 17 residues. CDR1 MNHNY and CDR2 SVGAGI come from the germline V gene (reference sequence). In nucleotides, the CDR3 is TGTGCCACCCAGTATGTCATCGGCGACAGGGGGGTTTGGGCCCAGTACTTC. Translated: CATQYVIGDRGVWAQYF.

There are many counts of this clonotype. CDR3 amino acids: CASSQDSGGAETQYF. In DNA, the CDR3 is TGCGCCAGCAGCCAAGACTCAGGGGGCGCAGAGACCCAGTACTTC. The chain uses TRBV4-1 and TRBJ2-5; TRBD1 agrees at 8 bases. Germline V gene lookup returns CDR1 MGHRA and CDR2 YSYEKL. The CDR3 sequence is 15 residues long. V dropped 0 bases and J dropped 4; count of bases not matched to a gene: 4.